The source of this TCR beta chain is a study of blood T cell repertoires in COVID-19. This clone was observed once. The study recruited people aged about 18 to 89 years across around 24 US areas. Each participant's cohort was designated according to participant-reported clinical history. Symptom resolution, clearance, or two negative PCRs marked donors in Cohort 3 as recovered. The V gene's germline CDR1 is SQVTM and CDR2 ANQGSEA. This CDR3 contains 12 residues. Losses at the gene ends were 8 bases for V and 4 bases for J; bases not matched to a gene: 4. Sequencing was performed with immunoSEQ multiplex PCR; in TCRdb, only in-frame clones are kept and a portion is missing. The sample comprises some 420,000 clones, approximately 90% of which are singletons, and more than 0.95% rests with the top ten.

V is TRBV29-1 and J is TRBJ2-5; TRBD2 matches at 10 bases. The receptor comes from a man aged 25 to 40 who had recovered from COVID-19. Sequenced sample: PBMCs or T cells enriched from blood (not recorded which). The CDR3 reads CSILAGGETQYF. The CDR3 coding sequence is TGCAGCATATTAGCGGGAGGAGAGACCCAGTACTTC.